Each of the 27 T cell receptor beta chains below was sequenced from the same sample in a study of PD-1 blockade in classical Hodgkin lymphoma. Some clones are missing from TCRdb's copy, which holds only in-frame ones; the method was immunoSEQ multiplex PCR. The sample shows approximately 98,000 clones, 80% to 90% of them seen only once. All the patients suffered relapse after autologous stem cell transplantation, and brentuximab vedotin exposure differed. Sequenced material: peripheral blood mononuclear cells (PBMCs), taken before the second cycle of nivolumab. These receptors were collected from a human donor with classical Hodgkin lymphoma.

The V and J genes are TRBV5-8 and TRBJ1-4, with D possibly matching TRBD1 (6 bases). This CDR3 region has 14 residues. Germline values: CDR1 SGHTS, CDR2 YDEGEE. With 0 bases removed from V and 7 bases from J, the gap between germline ends came to 10 bases. The DNA for the CDR3 is TGTGCCAGCAGCTTGGGACAGGCCGGTGAAAAACTGTTTTTT. Translated: CASSLGQAGEKLFF.

The chain has TRBV12-5 and TRBJ2-7; D unresolved. CDR3 size: 12 residues. Trimming left V 4 bases short and J 6 bases short, with 10 bases between. CDR1 LGHNT and CDR2 FRNRAP come from the germline V gene. Written as DNA, the CDR3 is TGTGCTAGTGGTTACCAGGTCGCCGAGCAGTACTTC. Amino acid sequence: CASGYQVAEQYF.

The chain employs TRBV5-5 and TRBJ1-1; perhaps TRBD1 as D (6 bases). Germline-derived CDR1 and CDR2 are SGHKS and YYEKEE (reference sequence). Trimming removed 0 bases from V and 0 bases from J, with 6 bases in between. CDR3 length equals 14 residues. The CDR3 is CASSLGDMNTEAFF. The CDR3, as DNA: TGTGCCAGCAGCTTGGGGGACATGAACACTGAAGCTTTCTTT.

This clone occurred many times. The chain employs TRBV6-5 and TRBJ2-2, with D perhaps matching TRBD2 (6 bases). Germline values: CDR1 MNHEY, CDR2 SVGAGI. V was shortened by 2 bases and J by 6 bases, with 13 bases between the two germline ends. This CDR3 region has 15 residues. For the CDR3, the DNA is TGTGCCAGCAGTTACCATACTAGCATCGCCGGGGAGCTGTTTTTT. It specifies CASSYHTSIAGELFF.

This clone was counted only a few times. J is TRBJ2-1 and V is TRBV7-9; 9 nucleotides agree with TRBD1. The CDR3 is made up of 14 amino acids. Germline CDR1 reads SEHNR; CDR2 reads FQNEAQ (reference sequence). Germline trimming cut 5 bases from V and 6 bases from J; bases unmatched to any gene: 5. The CDR3 protein is CASSDWTGVNEQFF. For the CDR3, the DNA is TGTGCCAGCAGCGACTGGACAGGGGTCAATGAGCAGTTCTTC.

This sequence joins TRBV6-6 and TRBJ2-7, with TRBD2 identical over 13 bases. This CDR3 contains 15 residues. J was trimmed by 2 bases and V by 6 bases; bases with no gene match: 4. CDR1 is MNHNY and CDR2 is SVGAGI in the germline V gene (reference sequence). As DNA, the CDR3 is TGTGCCAGCAGCCTCGGGACTAGCGGGACCTACGAGCAGTACTTC. Translation gives CASSLGTSGTYEQYF.

This chain uses TRBV19 with TRBJ1-2; possibly TRBD1 for D (5 bases). V shed 5 bases and J shed 3 bases, with 19 bases lying between them. The length of the CDR3 is 16 residues. CDR1 is LNHDA and CDR2 is SQIVND in the germline V gene (reference sequence). CDR3 bases: TGTGCCAGTAGTTCGCTTAAGGAGGGGTCACACTATGGCTACACCTTC. Translated, it gives CASSSLKEGSHYGYTF.

This clone was observed a few times. V gene TRBV18 combines with J gene TRBJ2-5; D not certain. Trimming took 1 base from V and 5 from J, leaving 8 bases between them. This CDR3 comprises 13 residues. Germline values: CDR1 KGHSH, CDR2 LQKENI. The CDR3 reads CASSPLNRETQYF. In DNA form, the CDR3 reads TGTGCCAGCTCACCACTCAACCGGGAGACCCAGTACTTC.

The CDR3 spells CAWDLDRRTEAFF. The CDR3 DNA reads TGTGCCTGGGACTTGGACAGGCGCACTGAAGCTTTCTTT. The rearrangement joins TRBV30 to TRBJ1-1; 7 nucleotides line up with TRBD1. The CDR3 covers 13 residues. The germline CDR1 and CDR2 sequences are GTSNPN and SVGIG (reference sequence). V was clipped by 5 bases and J by 4 bases; unmatched bases: 7.

V gene TRBV6-5 combines with J gene TRBJ2-7, with 7 bases matching TRBD1. The V and J ends lost 9 bases and 6 bases, in that order; junction bases with no gene match: 14. The CDR3 length is 14 residues. Germline V lookup: CDR1 MNHEY, CDR2 SVGAGI. CDR3 protein: CASRRKTGVAEQYF. In nucleotides, the CDR3 is TGTGCCAGTAGAAGAAAAACAGGGGTGGCCGAGCAGTACTTC.

This sequence joins TRBV19 and TRBJ2-7; tentative D call: TRBD2 (5 bases). V shed 6 bases and J shed 0 bases, with 9 bases lying between them. Germline CDR1 and CDR2: LNHDA and SQIVND (reference sequence). There are 13 residues in the CDR3. The CDR3 reads CASRPADSYEQYF. The CDR3 DNA follows: TGTGCCAGTAGGCCAGCGGACTCCTACGAGCAGTACTTC.

The CDR3 here is CASSLGGGRPRYEQYF. Here the CDR3 DNA reads TGTGCCAGCAGCTTAGGCGGGGGGCGCCCCCGATACGAGCAGTACTTC. The chain has TRBV7-2 and TRBJ2-7; 8 nucleotides line up with TRBD2. In germline, CDR1 is SGHTA, CDR2 FQGNSA. CDR3 length: 16 amino acids. V was pared by 1 base and J by 4 bases, with 9 bases of the junction left unmatched.

The V call is TRBV10-2, the J call TRBJ2-1, with 9 bases that match TRBD2. CDR1 is WSHSY, CDR2 SAAADI, per germline. The CDR3 loop spans 17 amino acids. The J segment lost 8 bases and the V segment lost 3 bases, leaving 14 bases of the junction unmatched. The CDR3 coding sequence is TGCGCCAGCAGTGACTTGTCCGGGACTAGCTTTATATATGAGCAGTTCTTC. It specifies CASSDLSGTSFIYEQFF.

V and J are TRBV4-1 and TRBJ2-1; 8 bases map to TRBD2. V was pared by 0 bases and J by 8 bases, with 3 bases of the junction left unmatched. The CDR3 has 14 residues. Per the germline V gene, CDR1 is MGHRA and CDR2 is YSYEKL. CDR3 nucleotides: TGCGCCAGCAGCCAAGACCCCGGGGGGGATGAGCAGTTCTTC. Protein: CASSQDPGGDEQFF.

The genes are TRBV5-1 and TRBJ2-7, with D hard to call. The V end was cut by 0 bases, the J end by 0 bases, with 13 bases between. Germline V gene data show CDR1 as SGHRS and CDR2 as YFSETQ. The CDR3 totals 16 residues. The CDR3 nucleotides are TGCGCCAGCAGCTTGGTCGCTCCGGCAAGCTCCTACGAGCAGTACTTC. Translation: CASSLVAPASSYEQYF. Using reference TRBV5-1 and TRBJ2-7 for the parts outside the CDR3, the full variable domain is KAGVTQTPRYLIKTRGQQVTLSCSPISGHRSVSWYQQTPGQGLQFLFEYFSETQRNKGNFPGRFSGRQFSNSRSEMNVSTLELGDSALYLCASSLVAPASSYEQYFGPGTRLTVT.

This chain joins TRBV11-2 and TRBJ1-2; D is unresolved. V lost 1 base to trimming and J lost 6 bases, with 12 bases between them. Germline CDR1 SGHAT, CDR2 FQNNGV. This CDR3 spans 14 amino acids. CDR3 protein: CASSLVVRLDGYTF. The CDR3 region has the DNA TGTGCCAGCAGCTTAGTTGTGAGGCTAGATGGCTACACCTTC.

The table lists this clone with a count of one. V usage is TRBV25-1 and J usage is TRBJ2-2, with a weak D call TRBD1 (5 bases). Germline lookup yields CDR1 MGHDK and CDR2 SYGVNS. The V end was cut by 2 bases, the J end by 5 bases, with 12 bases between. The CDR3 contains 15 residues. For the CDR3, the DNA is TGTGCCAGCAGTGAACAGGGAAGACGGACCGGGGAGCTGTTTTTT. The encoded protein is CASSEQGRRTGELFF.

This chain joins TRBV19 and TRBJ2-7; either TRBD1 or TRBD2 may supply D (5 bases each). Germline V gives CDR1 LNHDA, CDR2 SQIVND (reference sequence). Trimming left V 5 bases short and J 1 base short, with 9 bases between. The CDR3 totals 13 residues. The chain's CDR3 is CASSFGTSYEQYF. The CDR3 region has the DNA TGTGCCAGTAGTTTCGGGACGTCCTACGAGCAGTACTTC.

The chain links TRBV5-4 to TRBJ2-7; D may be TRBD1 (6 bases). CDR1 and CDR2 from the germline V gene are SGHNT and YYREEE (reference sequence). V shed 3 bases and J shed 5 bases, with 18 bases lying between them. This CDR3 has 15 amino acids. In nucleotides, the CDR3 is TGTGCCAGCAGCTCTTGGGGTATGGGGGCGGACGAGCAGTACTTC. Its translation: CASSSWGMGADEQYF.

The chain combines TRBV4-1 with TRBJ1-2, with TRBD1 identical over 7 bases. The CDR3 extends over 16 amino acids. The trim removed 4 bases at V and 0 bases at J, leaving 8 bases unmatched. Germline CDR1 and CDR2: MGHRA and YSYEKL. Written as DNA, the CDR3 is TGCGCCAGCAGCCGTAGACAGGGCCCTGCTAACTATGGCTACACCTTC. Protein sequence: CASSRRQGPANYGYTF.

This CDR3 is CASSPAVVGRTDTQYF. The CDR3 DNA reads as TGTGCCAGCTCACCCGCGGTGGTCGGGAGGACAGATACGCAGTATTTT. V gene TRBV18 combines with J gene TRBJ2-3; 7 bases agree with TRBD2. The germline CDR1 and CDR2 sequences are KGHSH and LQKENI. The trim removed 3 bases at V and 3 bases at J, leaving 9 bases unmatched. The CDR3 sequence is 16 residues long.

V is TRBV5-1 and J is TRBJ2-5, with D possibly matching TRBD1 (5 bases). The CDR3 consists of 13 residues. Germline V gene lookup returns CDR1 SGHRS and CDR2 YFSETQ. Deletions cut 7 bases from V and 5 bases from J, with 15 bases between. CDR3 sequence: CASRVEGVETQYF. DNA for the CDR3: TGCGCCAGCCGCGTTGAAGGGGTGGAGACCCAGTACTTC.

This clone has just one count. The V and J genes are TRBV5-1 and TRBJ2-7; D gene ambiguous. The V gene lost 0 bases and the J gene lost 3 bases, with 16 bases spanning the gap. The CDR3 consists of 16 residues. Germline V gene sequence: CDR1 SGHRS, CDR2 YFSETQ. The CDR3 bases are TGCGCCAGCAGCTTGGTTATCCGTACAAATATCTACGAGCAGTACTTC. Residues: CASSLVIRTNIYEQYF.

V is TRBV10-3 and J is TRBJ2-7; the match to TRBD1 covers 10 bases. Trimming cost V 4 bases and J 6 bases; bases outside gene matches: 15. CDR3 size: 17 residues. Looked up from germline, CDR1 is ENHRY and CDR2 is SYGVKD. The CDR3 DNA reads as TGTGCCATCAGTGCCGGGACAGGGGCCCCATCAGGGCCCGAGCAGTACTTC. Its protein product is CAISAGTGAPSGPEQYF.

This sequence joins TRBV27 and TRBJ2-5, with 9 positions matching TRBD1. Trimming removed 5 bases from V and 5 bases from J; junction bases left unmatched: 6. The germline CDR1 and CDR2 sequences are MNHEY and SMNVEV (reference sequence). The CDR3 length is 14 residues. CDR3 in amino acids: CASSPRDRVETQYF. The CDR3 coding sequence is TGTGCCAGCAGTCCCCGGGACAGGGTGGAGACCCAGTACTTC.

The chain recombines TRBV6-5 with TRBJ1-2; D uncertain. The CDR3 contains 13 residues. The germline V and J ends were trimmed by 6 bases and 6 bases, with 14 bases remaining between them. The germline V gene encodes CDR1 MNHEY and CDR2 SVGAGI. Written as DNA, the CDR3 is TGTGCCAGCAGAAAATCCCCCGACCATGGCTACACCTTC. Translation gives CASRKSPDHGYTF.

This sequence joins TRBV2 and TRBJ2-3, with unresolved D. CDR3 length: 13 amino acids. Germline loops: CDR1 SNHLY, CDR2 FYNNEI. Trimming removed 0 bases at V and 14 bases at J, with 15 bases between. As DNA, the CDR3 is TGTGCCAGCAGTGAAGCGCTGGGCTCCCTTGGGTATTTT. Amino acid sequence: CASSEALGSLGYF.